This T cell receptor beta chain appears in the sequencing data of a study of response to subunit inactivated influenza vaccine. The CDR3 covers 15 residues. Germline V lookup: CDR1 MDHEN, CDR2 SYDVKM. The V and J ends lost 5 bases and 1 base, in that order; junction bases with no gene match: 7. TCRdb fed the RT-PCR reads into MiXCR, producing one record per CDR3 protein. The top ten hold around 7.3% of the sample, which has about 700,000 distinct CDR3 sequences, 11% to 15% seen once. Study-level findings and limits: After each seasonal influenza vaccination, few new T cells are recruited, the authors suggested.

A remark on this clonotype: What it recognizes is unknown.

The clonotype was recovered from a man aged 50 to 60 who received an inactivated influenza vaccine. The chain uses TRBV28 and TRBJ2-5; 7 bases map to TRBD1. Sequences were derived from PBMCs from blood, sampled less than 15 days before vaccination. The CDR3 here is CASSKGTVFQETQYF. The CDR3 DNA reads TGTGCCAGCAGTAAGGGGACAGTCTTCCAAGAGACCCAGTACTTC.